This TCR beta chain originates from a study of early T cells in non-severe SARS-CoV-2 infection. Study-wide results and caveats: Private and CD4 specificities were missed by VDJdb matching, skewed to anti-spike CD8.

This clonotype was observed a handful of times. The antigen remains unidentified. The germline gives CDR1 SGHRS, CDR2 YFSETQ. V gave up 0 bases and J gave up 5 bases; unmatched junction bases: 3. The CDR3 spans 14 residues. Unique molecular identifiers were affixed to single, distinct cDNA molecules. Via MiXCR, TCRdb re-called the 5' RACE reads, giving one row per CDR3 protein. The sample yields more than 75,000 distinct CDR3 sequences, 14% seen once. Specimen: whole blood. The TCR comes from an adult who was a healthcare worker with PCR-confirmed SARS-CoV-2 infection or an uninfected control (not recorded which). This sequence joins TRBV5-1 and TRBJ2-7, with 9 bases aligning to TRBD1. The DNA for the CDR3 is TGCGCCAGCAGCTTGGGGGACAGGGTGGACGAGCAGTACTTC. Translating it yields CASSLGDRVDEQYF.